These T cell receptor beta chains were read from a single sample in a study of prognosis after radiotherapy for stage I lung cancer. A single record per CDR3 protein comes from TCRdb applying MiXCR to the multiplex PCR reads. Of 20,000 or so distinct CDR3 sequences listed, about a quarter are singletons. The sample here was PBMCs, taken before or after stereotactic body radiation therapy (not recorded which). The receptors derive from a donor aged 50 or older with non-small cell lung cancer. The CDR3 runs from the conserved cysteine through the conserved F or W. The D gene is left open where the match is weak. Not every row has a clone size; where given, it reads once, few, many or a size class.

v_gene	d_gene	j_gene	abundance	CDR3aa	CDR3nt
TRBV11-3	-	TRBJ2-3	many	CASSLNGMGSDTQYF	TGTGCCAGCAGCTTAAACGGGATGGGGTCAGATACGCAGTATTTT
TRBV11-1	-	TRBJ2-1	-	CASSPRGTLHNEQFF	TGTGCCAGCAGCCCCCGTGGGACACTCCATAATGAGCAGTTCTTC
TRBV20-1	-	TRBJ1-6	medium-sized	CSARDSGVLDSPLHF	TGCAGTGCTAGAGATTCAGGGGTCTTGGATTCACCCCTCCACTTT
TRBV28	-	TRBJ2-5	many	CASSFGTGGGQETQYF	TGTGCCAGCAGTTTTGGCACAGGGGGAGGGCAAGAGACCCAGTACTTC
TRBV6-2/TRBV6-3	-	TRBJ1-5	many	CASSSDRSNQPQHF	TGTGCCAGCAGTTCGGACAGATCTAATCAGCCCCAGCATTTT
TRBV7-2	-	TRBJ1-1	many	CASRSQVGIPNTEAFF	TGTGCCAGCAGATCGCAGGTGGGGATACCGAACACTGAAGCTTTCTTT
TRBV18	-	TRBJ2-5	many	CASSPQETQYF	TGTGCCAGCTCACCTCAAGAGACCCAGTACTTC
TRBV7-8	-	TRBJ2-1	many	CASSWAGEQFF	TGTGCCAGCAGCTGGGCGGGGGAGCAGTTCTTC
TRBV9	TRBD2	TRBJ2-2	many	CASSLSGSGTGELFF	TGTGCCAGCAGCCTGAGCGGGAGTGGAACCGGGGAGCTGTTTTTT
TRBV20-1	-	TRBJ1-3	many	CSARGFRQGNSGNTIYF	TGCAGTGCTAGAGGATTCAGGCAGGGCAACTCTGGAAACACCATATATTTT
TRBV30	-	TRBJ1-2	many	CAWSPQGKGVYGYTF	TGTGCCTGGAGTCCCCAGGGGAAAGGCGTCTATGGCTACACCTTC
TRBV7-2	-	TRBJ1-3	-	CASISSASSGNTIYF	TGTGCCAGCATCTCCTCCGCGAGCTCTGGAAACACCATATATTTT
TRBV15	-	TRBJ2-1	many	CATSMDGALYNEQFF	TGTGCCACCAGCATGGACGGAGCTCTCTACAATGAGCAGTTCTTC
TRBV29-1	TRBD2	TRBJ2-1	many	CSVELAGSSYNEQFF	TGCAGCGTTGAACTAGCGGGGAGCTCCTACAATGAGCAGTTCTTC
TRBV6-1	-	TRBJ2-5	many	CASTKGSQETQYF	TGTGCCAGCACCAAGGGGAGTCAAGAGACCCAGTACTTC
TRBV24-1	TRBD2	TRBJ2-1	-	CATSDVRGSGKHLTEQFF	TGTGCCACCAGTGATGTAAGGGGAAGCGGGAAGCATCTTACAGAGCAGTTCTTC
TRBV4-1	TRBD1	TRBJ1-1	many	CASSQDFQGAEAFF	TGCGCCAGCAGCCAAGACTTTCAGGGGGCTGAAGCTTTCTTT
TRBV6-1	TRBD2	TRBJ2-1	many	CASNPIAGEGNEQFF	TGTGCCAGCAACCCCATCGCGGGAGAAGGCAATGAGCAGTTCTTC
TRBV20-1	-	TRBJ2-7	many	CSARTTGLRSYEQYF	TGCAGTGCTAGAACTACAGGGCTTCGATCCTACGAGCAGTACTTC
TRBV6-5	-	TRBJ2-1	many	CASSYGPGFGEQFF	TGTGCCAGCAGTTACGGTCCCGGGTTTGGCGAGCAGTTCTTC
TRBV13	-	TRBJ2-1	many	CASSLSASERTTYNEQFF	TGTGCCAGCAGCTTAAGCGCATCGGAGCGGACAACCTACAATGAGCAGTTCTTC
TRBV25-1	-	TRBJ2-7	once	CASSPSGAGHEKYF	TGTGCCAGCAGTCCGTCCGGGGCGGGACACGAGAAGTACTTC
TRBV7-6	-	TRBJ2-5	many	CASSLEGVGSGETQYF	TGTGCCAGCAGCTTAGAAGGCGTGGGGTCAGGGGAGACCCAGTACTTC
TRBV4-1	TRBD1	TRBJ2-7	many	CASSQDRGRSFEQYF	TGCGCCAGCAGCCAAGACAGGGGGCGTAGTTTCGAGCAGTACTTC
TRBV7-9	-	TRBJ1-3	many	CASRREGSGNTIYF	TGTGCCAGCAGGCGAGAGGGTTCTGGAAACACCATATATTTT
TRBV4-2	TRBD2	TRBJ2-7	many	CASSAGLAGESYEQYF	TGTGCCAGCAGCGCCGGACTAGCGGGAGAGTCCTACGAGCAGTACTTC
TRBV4-2	-	TRBJ2-2	few	CASSHPGSNTGELFF	TGTGCCAGCAGCCATCCGGGATCGAACACCGGGGAGCTGTTTTTT
TRBV5-4	-	TRBJ1-4	many	CASSSERGREKLFF	TGTGCCAGCAGTTCCGAGCGGGGAAGGGAAAAACTGTTTTTT
TRBV28	TRBD2	TRBJ2-3	many	CASSLSPGGGPGDTQYF	TGTGCCAGCAGTTTATCCCCTGGCGGGGGGCCGGGAGATACGCAGTATTTT
TRBV20-1	TRBD1	TRBJ2-1	many	CSARTGGSGNEQFF	TGCAGTGCTCGAACAGGGGGTTCGGGAAATGAGCAGTTCTTC
TRBV6-4	TRBD2	TRBJ2-1	many	CASGLAGESEQFF	TGTGCCAGCGGTCTAGCGGGAGAGAGTGAGCAGTTCTTC
TRBV20-1	-	TRBJ1-2	-	CNAALGALQGHYGYTF	TGCAATGCTGCGCTGGGGGCTCTACAGGGCCACTATGGCTACACCTTC
TRBV19	-	TRBJ2-1	many	CASSIQGFENEQFF	TGTGCCAGTAGTATCCAGGGCTTTGAAAATGAGCAGTTCTTC
TRBV9	-	TRBJ2-3	many	CASSEEGGAQYF	TGTGCCAGCAGCGAGGAGGGCGGGGCGCAGTATTTT
TRBV7-2	-	TRBJ2-1	many	CASSSPRWQGFSYNEQFF	TGTGCCAGCAGCTCACCTCGGTGGCAGGGCTTCTCCTACAATGAGCAGTTCTTC
TRBV20-1	TRBD2	TRBJ2-5	many	CSAGPGGVYQETQYF	TGCAGTGCCGGCCCGGGGGGAGTTTACCAAGAGACCCAGTACTTC
TRBV10-3	-	TRBJ1-5	many	CAIRGGAANQPQHF	TGTGCCATCAGGGGCGGGGCGGCCAATCAGCCCCAGCATTTT
TRBV3-1	-	TRBJ2-3	many	CASSQDLADTQYF	TGTGCCAGCAGCCAAGATCTTGCAGATACGCAGTATTTT
TRBV28	-	TRBJ1-2	many	CASSPIDRSHYGYTF	TGTGCCAGCAGTCCAATCGACAGGAGTCACTATGGCTACACCTTC
TRBV7-6	-	TRBJ2-3	many	CASSSGSGTDTQYF	TGTGCCAGCAGCTCGGGGAGCGGGACAGATACGCAGTATTTT
TRBV6-1	TRBD1	TRBJ1-2	many	CASTGGGYGYTF	TGTGCCAGTACAGGGGGCGGGTATGGCTACACCTTC
TRBV7-8	TRBD1	TRBJ2-5	many	CASERDRFETQYF	TGTGCCAGCGAGAGGGACAGATTTGAGACCCAGTACTTC
TRBV19	-	TRBJ1-1	many	CASSTRTGNTEAFF	TGTGCCAGTAGTACCCGGACGGGAAACACTGAAGCTTTCTTT
TRBV18	-	TRBJ2-7	many	CASSPPLVYEQYF	TGTGCCAGCTCACCACCTCTGGTATACGAGCAGTACTTC
TRBV19	-	TRBJ2-1	-	CAIQPRSSGLVNEQFF	TGTGCCATCCAACCGAGGTCATCGGGCTTGGTGAACGAGCAGTTCTTC
TRBV6-5	-	TRBJ2-3	many	CASSYSPSIFSTDTQYF	TGTGCCAGCAGTTACTCACCTTCGATCTTTAGCACAGATACGCAGTATTTT